This T cell receptor (beta chain) comes out of a study of T cell therapy after organ transplantation. On the study more broadly: After therapy, patients were monitored for roughly 30 weeks. Study-wide results and limits: Lower pretherapy CD8 clonality went with larger post-therapy fold change.

CDR3 length: 14 amino acids. V was pared by 0 bases and J by 7 bases, with 10 bases between. Germline values: CDR1 ENHRY, CDR2 SYGVKD. Repertoires were generated with immunoSEQ multiplex PCR, while TCRdb's copy carries only in-frame clones and drops some. The sample carries 15,000 to 20,000 clones, around 81% recorded once. With respect to this clone: Its antigen is still unknown.

Time point noted: 4-8 weeks after completion of therapy. This sequence was found in a human patient who had received a solid organ transplant and had CMV disease. Some T cells could come from the graft donor. V usage is TRBV10-3 and J usage is TRBJ2-1, with a weak D call TRBD1 (6 bases). The source material was CD8+ T cells from blood, sampled after autologous CMV-specific T cell therapy. The CDR3 DNA reads TGTGCCATCAGTGAGTCAACAGGGTGGAATGAGCAGTTCTTC. As protein: CAISESTGWNEQFF.